This T cell receptor (beta chain) was captured in a study of blood T cells in healthy people across ages. Overall study: Researchers report that template switching captured about one barcoded beta molecule per two T cells. Study-wide results and caveats: The fall in TCR beta diversity per million T cells was roughly linear with age.

Points on this clonotype: Its antigen is undetermined.

Total RNA, at least 5 micrograms per sample, was extracted from PBMCs. There are 14 residues in the CDR3. Germline CDR1 SEHNR, CDR2 FQNEAQ (reference sequence). V shed 5 bases and J 5 bases; nucleotides not matched to a gene: 8. The authors ran a second PCR of about 7 to 12 cycles using a sample-barcoded 5' primer and a J-beta primer mix. Every cDNA molecule bore a tag from a template-switch adaptor containing 12 random nucleotides. TCRdb reprocessed the 5' RACE reads via MiXCR and lists one record per CDR3 protein. The sample gives about 640,000 distinct CDR3 sequences, roughly 50% of which show up once; 30% to 45% is in the top ten.

The rearrangement links TRBV7-9 to TRBJ1-2, with 7 bases identical to TRBD1. The sequencing input was blood. The clonotype was recovered from a man aged 60 to 75 in good health. CDR3 protein: CASSTTGTVYGYTF. The DNA for the CDR3 is TGTGCCAGCAGCACTACCGGGACAGTGTATGGCTACACCTTC.